Reported below is one TCR beta chain. Its specific antigen is unknown. No base quality values were provided; no much bigger clone lies one nucleotide off. The sample comes from a study of cytomegalovirus exposure and HLA in healthy donors (dated by TCRdb to the late 2010s). In the study overall: In an earlier analysis of fewer than 750 of the donors, 250 to 350 Gb of sequence data and approximately 120 million unique TCR beta sequences from about 180 million T cells were reported. The number of typed donors differed by locus: about 620-640 for A, B, C, DRB1 and DQB1; approximately 520 for DQA1; fewer than 610 for DPA1; and about 450 for DPB1. Donor age, sex, ethnicity and CMV serostatus were compiled together with the repertoire data. Of the roughly 400 genotyped donors, over 65% fell in the genetic ancestry cluster associated with self-reported Caucasian donors. Genome-wide SNP genotypes for about 65% of the roughly 670 donors were used in a later genetic analysis, which treated that subset as a discovery cohort. In a later analysis, previously published TCR beta repertoires from 666 donors were re-analyzed and high-resolution HLA genotyping was added so that TCR occurrence patterns could be studied. HLA typing included class I and class II loci at four-digit resolution. High-throughput TCR immunosequencing, statistical association of individual TCRs with disease status, and machine learning were combined to predict cytomegalovirus infection status. An earlier analysis of 587 of the donors applied high-throughput TCR beta sequencing to assess whether each TCR beta V gene segment acted as functional or pseudogenic. The study aimed to test whether signatures of past pathogen exposure could be identified by cataloging public T cell receptors. The study profiled the T cell repertoires of some 610 subjects by immunosequencing and related them to cytomegalovirus serostatus. An early release that covered fewer than 750 HLA-typed donors contained approximately 300 gigabases of sequencing data and 65 million to 100 million unique TCR sequences. The later analysis used no new phenotypic data to find candidate immune exposures, relying instead on TCR beta sequences and their occurrence across donors. Several DR-DQ haplotypes were handled as single units for association and clustering, since linkage in the cohort was strong. All discovery cohort repertoires had been generated on a single sequencing platform. Besides the first cohort of roughly 660 subjects, a separate validation cohort made up of 120 or so different subjects was used. Among about 400 genotyped donors of the cohort, an average of roughly 230,000 unique TCR beta nucleotide sequences was sequenced per donor, of which roughly 17% were non-productive.

Overall results and qualifications from the work: Because HLA typing was missing for some donors at each locus, association tests included only the typed subset. According to a later analysis, parvovirus B19, influenza, CMV and Epstein-Barr virus appeared linked to several top co-occurrence clusters. Some IMGT-functional V segments, including TRBV6-2 and TRBV6-3, could not be distinguished by the 87-base-pair reads and were therefore excluded. A few of the identified cytomegalovirus-associated TCR beta chains were confirmed in vitro to be specific for cytomegalovirus antigens. According to a later analysis, TCR association rates differed among HLA loci, with DRB1 alleles showing the most associated TCRs and HLA-C alleles showing the fewest. In a later analysis, about 16,000 TCR beta sequences were associated with specific HLA alleles at a false discovery rate of 0.05. In a later analysis, HLA-associated TCR beta chains were found to be more clonally expanded and to have lower generation probabilities than equally common non-associated chains. Cytomegalovirus status was reported to be diagnosed by the classifier with high specificity and sensitivity in both the original and validation cohorts. Approximately 18 rarely observed V segments, including chromosome 9 orphons, were excluded from the earlier analysis of about 500 of the donors because counts were too low. The authors suggested that the approach could potentially be generalized to other disease states and immunological phenotypes. Most TCR sequences were observed very rarely across donors, whereas some public TCRs were present in many individuals. Assigning TCR associations to individual alleles was difficult when HLA alleles, especially DR and DQ, strongly co-occurred. In an earlier analysis of approximately 600 of the donors, most TCR beta V segments were observed in productive rearrangements about 87% or about 30% of the time, broadly matching IMGT annotations. A further reported finding was that TCR beta sequences accurately predicted the HLA-A and HLA-B alleles for most subjects in the first cohort. Presence/absence analyses assumed roughly uniform sequencing depth across donors, an assumption that may not hold. A later genetic analysis associated a missense DCLRE1C variant with V-gene and J-gene trimming of TCR beta chains, and an independent cohort replicated the association. Linkage disequilibrium might explain the correlated functional status among segregating V segments, but an unknown experimental factor could not be ruled out. A later genetic analysis reported fewer N-insertions in productive TCRs among donors in an Asian-associated ancestry cluster than the roughly 620-donor mean. The study gave a list of about 160 TCR beta chains associated with cytomegalovirus. A later analysis found that most CMV-associated TCR beta chains appeared HLA-restricted, with HLA associations seemingly driven largely by CMV exposure. Immune exposure information for the cohort was limited to CMV serostatus. The cohort was sequenced for TCR beta chains only, and without alpha or paired-chain data the features that could be detected were limited. A cluster of highly shared sequence variants was judged likely to be a technical artifact of the sequencing pipeline.

The cohort was made up of 666 healthy bone marrow donors. Cohort members were all nominally healthy when sampled, although unrecorded immune exposures were likely present. The donor tested CMV seronegative, placing the donor among the 350 or so seronegative members of the cohort. A peripheral blood sample was collected from each donor, and TCR beta sequencing was performed on peripheral blood mononuclear cells. The Qiagen DNeasy Blood Extraction Kit was used to extract genomic DNA from the blood cell samples. The library was prepared using the immunoSEQ multiplex PCR assay. The multiplex PCR relied on a mix of 60 forward primers for TCR Vbeta segments and 13 reverse primers for TCR Jbeta segments. The CDR3 region of rearranged TCR beta genes was amplified from genomic DNA with a multiplex PCR assay. The amplified TCR beta libraries were sequenced on the Illumina HiSeq System as 87-base-pair reads. The paper's processing steps were these. A later analysis tallied some 79 million unique TCR beta chains across the 666 repertoires, and about 12 million of those chains were shared by two or more donors. Raw reads were error-corrected and collapsed into unique sequences with a nearest-neighbor algorithm that merged closely related sequences to remove PCR and sequencing errors. CDR3 sequences were aligned to IMGT reference sequences to assign V, D and J gene segments. Each retained sequence needed at least a six-nucleotide match to both a V gene segment and a J gene segment. A rearrangement counted as productive if the CDR3 had no stop codons and remained in frame with V and J, and every other rearrangement counted as non-productive. Following IMGT convention, CDR3 was defined as the stretch from the second conserved V-encoded cysteine to the conserved J-encoded phenylalanine. Sequences without an unambiguous match to a single V gene segment were excluded from the earlier analysis of 450 to 650 of the donors. In an earlier analysis of 587 of the donors, V segments were called functional above 56.7% productive rearrangements and were called segregating when the between-donor standard deviation exceeded 5%. A statistical classification framework was built to diagnose cytomegalovirus status from the catalog of TCR beta chain sequences. V and J gene assignment, in a later analysis, came from comparing TCR nucleotide sequences with IMGT/GENE-DB human TR gene sequences. The TCRdist pipeline was used in a later analysis to assign CDR3 sequences and most-parsimonious VDJ recombination scenarios. In a later analysis, each TCR beta chain was defined by its CDR3 amino acid sequence together with its V-gene family, and reads without a unique V-gene family were excluded. A later analysis removed 550 to 700 highly shared, low-generation-probability nucleotide sequences to deal with suspected cross-contamination and a sequencing artifact. For each public chain, a later analysis derived a clonal expansion index from normalized ranks of inferred template counts within each repertoire. In a later analysis, generation probabilities were computed with a VDJ recombination model fitted to out-of-frame rearrangements, and the resulting probabilities were checked against IGoR. A later analysis scored TCR-TCR, TCR-HLA and TCR-CMV co-occurrence with hypergeometric tests, applying a repertoire-size bias correction to TCR pairs. False discovery rates were estimated in a later analysis by permuting HLA or CMV assignments 20 times. In a later analysis, co-occurring TCRs were grouped using DBSCAN, with TCRdist sequence similarity added in when clustering inside HLA-allele-positive subsets. Repertoires with fewer than 30,000 or more than 120,000 public chains were left out of co-occurrence clustering, as were four to six repertoires with anomalous nucleotide sharing. In its TCRdb copy, this immuneACCESS table keeps in-frame sequences only and misses some clones. Where compared with another copy, unresolved V genes explain less than half of these, and the others have no known cause. From that table come the V and J calls and clone size; the DNA was used to work out D and trimming. This sample has under 130,000 clones in its table, and around 66% of those were observed once. Approximately 3.5% of the sample comes from the top ten.

The CDR3 sequence holds 14 residues, the cysteine and phenylalanine included. Of all the DNA, just the CDR3 is kept, 42 bases in frame from base 1. CDR1 SEHNR and CDR2 FQNEAQ were looked up in the germline V gene (reference sequence). V trim: 6 bases; J trim: 6 bases; unmatched bases: 8. Sequencing was done on a sample of PBMCs. The clonotype comes from a woman aged 50 to 65 in good health and CMV-seronegative. The rearranged segments are TRBV7-9 and TRBJ2-7; 10 of the junction bases match TRBD2. In nucleotides, the sequence is TGTGCCAGCAGTCCTAGCGGGAGTTCTGGCGAGCAGTACTTC. Its protein reads: CASSPSGSSGEQYF. When the CDR3 is completed using the reference TRBV7-9 and TRBJ2-7 genes on either side, the full variable domain is DTGVSQNPRHKITKRGQNVTFRCDPISEHNRLYWYRQTLGQGPEFLTYFQNEAQLEKSRLLSDRFSAERPKGSFSTLEIQRTEQGDSAMYLCASSPSGSSGEQYFGPGTRLTVT.